A selection of T cell receptor beta chains follows, all from one sample in a study of shared clonotypes between healthy human individuals. Some clones are missing from TCRdb's copy, which holds only in-frame ones; the method was immunoSEQ multiplex PCR. The sample records 950,000 to 1,300,000 clones, 65% to 75% being singletons. What was sequenced was memory CD4+ T cells sorted from blood. These receptors all stem from a man aged 18 to 30 in good health. CDR3s include the opening cysteine and the closing phenylalanine or tryptophan. Each record gives: D gene, V gene, clone size, J gene, CDR3 protein, CDR3 DNA. A D gene is named only where the DNA matches it firmly. Rows give clone size only sometimes, using once, few, many, or a class for an expanded clone.

d_call: TRBD2
v_call: TRBV7-7
clone_size: .
j_call: TRBJ2-2
cdr3_aa: CASSPTSGANTGELFF
cdr3_nt: TGTGCTAGCAGCCCGACTAGCGGGGCGAACACCGGGGAGCTGTTTTTT

d_call: .
v_call: TRBV6-6
clone_size: .
j_call: TRBJ1-2
cdr3_aa: CASSAVEGRGYTF
cdr3_nt: TGTGCCAGCAGTGCCGTCGAGGGGAGAGGCTACACCTTC

d_call: TRBD2
v_call: TRBV11-2
clone_size: .
j_call: TRBJ2-2
cdr3_aa: CASSSPLTSANTGELFF
cdr3_nt: TGTGCCAGCAGCTCTCCTTTGACTAGCGCGAACACCGGGGAGCTGTTTTTT

d_call: .
v_call: TRBV10-3
clone_size: .
j_call: TRBJ2-7
cdr3_aa: CAISTTRAQGYEQYF
cdr3_nt: TGTGCCATCAGTACGACTAGGGCTCAGGGCTACGAGCAGTACTTC

d_call: TRBD1
v_call: TRBV6-6
clone_size: many
j_call: TRBJ2-3
cdr3_aa: CASTYTGGGDTQYF
cdr3_nt: TGTGCCAGCACCTACACAGGGGGCGGCGATACGCAGTATTTT

d_call: TRBD1
v_call: TRBV5-1
clone_size: .
j_call: TRBJ2-7
cdr3_aa: CASSWGQGAISEQYF
cdr3_nt: TGCGCCAGCAGCTGGGGACAGGGGGCTATCAGCGAGCAGTACTTC

d_call: .
v_call: TRBV5-4
clone_size: .
j_call: TRBJ2-5
cdr3_aa: CASSLEPAETQYF
cdr3_nt: TGTGCCAGCAGCTTGGAGCCCGCAGAGACCCAGTACTTC

d_call: .
v_call: TRBV18
clone_size: once
j_call: TRBJ1-6
cdr3_aa: CASSPTGPTTNNSPLHF
cdr3_nt: TGTGCCAGCTCACCGACGGGGCCAACAACTAATAATTCACCCCTCCACTTT

d_call: TRBD1
v_call: TRBV7-6
clone_size: .
j_call: TRBJ2-1
cdr3_aa: CASSPGQGRGSYNEQFF
cdr3_nt: TGTGCCAGCAGCCCAGGACAGGGAAGGGGCTCCTACAATGAGCAGTTCTTC

d_call: TRBD2
v_call: TRBV7-2
clone_size: few
j_call: TRBJ2-5
cdr3_aa: CASSLGGLAGEGETQYF
cdr3_nt: TGTGCCAGCAGCTTAGGCGGGCTAGCGGGAGAGGGAGAGACCCAGTACTTC

d_call: .
v_call: TRBV30
clone_size: .
j_call: TRBJ1-6
cdr3_aa: CAWSDSSYNSPLHF
cdr3_nt: TGTGCCTGGAGTGACAGCTCCTATAATTCACCCCTCCACTTT

d_call: .
v_call: TRBV6-1
clone_size: .
j_call: TRBJ1-4
cdr3_aa: CASRVGEKLFF
cdr3_nt: TGTGCCAGCAGGGTGGGGGAAAAACTGTTTTTT

d_call: .
v_call: TRBV9
clone_size: .
j_call: TRBJ2-7
cdr3_aa: CASSVGVSTYEQYF
cdr3_nt: TGTGCCAGCAGCGTAGGAGTATCAACCTACGAGCAGTACTTC

d_call: .
v_call: TRBV6-1
clone_size: once
j_call: TRBJ2-5
cdr3_aa: CASSRVLVQETQYF
cdr3_nt: TGTGCCAGCAGTAGGGTTTTGGTCCAAGAGACCCAGTACTTC

d_call: TRBD1
v_call: TRBV5-1
clone_size: .
j_call: TRBJ2-1
cdr3_aa: CASSLRPTGGSGEQFF
cdr3_nt: TGCGCCAGCAGCTTGCGACCGACAGGGGGCAGCGGTGAGCAGTTCTTC

d_call: TRBD2
v_call: TRBV5-1
clone_size: .
j_call: TRBJ2-1
cdr3_aa: CASSLEGSGRDEQFF
cdr3_nt: TGCGCCAGCAGCTTGGAAGGTAGCGGGAGGGATGAGCAGTTCTTC

d_call: TRBD2
v_call: TRBV19
clone_size: .
j_call: TRBJ2-5
cdr3_aa: CASSGGTSGETQYF
cdr3_nt: TGTGCCAGTAGTGGCGGGACTAGCGGAGAGACCCAGTACTTC

d_call: .
v_call: TRBV6-5
clone_size: .
j_call: TRBJ1-1
cdr3_aa: CASSYSGGATEAFF
cdr3_nt: TGTGCCAGCAGTTACTCAGGAGGGGCAACTGAAGCTTTCTTT

d_call: TRBD1
v_call: TRBV19
clone_size: .
j_call: TRBJ1-4
cdr3_aa: CASSDRGNEKLFF
cdr3_nt: TGTGCCAGTTCGGACAGGGGGAATGAAAAACTGTTTTTT

d_call: TRBD1
v_call: TRBV2
clone_size: .
j_call: TRBJ2-7
cdr3_aa: CASRDPRTGYEQYF
cdr3_nt: TGTGCCAGCAGGGATCCGAGGACAGGGTACGAGCAGTACTTC

d_call: .
v_call: TRBV10-3
clone_size: once
j_call: TRBJ2-1
cdr3_aa: CAINEASSYNEQFF
cdr3_nt: TGTGCCATCAATGAGGCCAGCTCCTACAATGAGCAGTTCTTC

d_call: .
v_call: TRBV6-1
clone_size: .
j_call: TRBJ1-5
cdr3_aa: CASSGKGRGQEPQHF
cdr3_nt: TGTGCCAGCAGTGGGAAGGGGAGGGGCCAGGAGCCCCAGCATTTT

d_call: TRBD2
v_call: TRBV7-8
clone_size: once
j_call: TRBJ2-1
cdr3_aa: CASSHLAGSGNEQFF
cdr3_nt: TGTGCCAGCAGCCACCTAGCGGGGAGTGGCAATGAGCAGTTCTTC

d_call: .
v_call: TRBV5-1
clone_size: .
j_call: TRBJ2-6
cdr3_aa: CASSKDGNSGANVLTF
cdr3_nt: TGCGCCAGCAGCAAGGACGGTAATTCTGGGGCCAACGTCCTGACTTTC